This TCR beta chain is from a study of early T cells in non-severe SARS-CoV-2 infection. The length of the CDR3 is 15 residues. CDR1 is SGHTA, CDR2 FQGNSA, per germline. V lost 5 bases and J 5 bases, leaving 13 bases between the germline ends. This clonotype was seen many times. TCRdb reanalysed the 5' RACE reads using MiXCR and keeps one entry per CDR3 protein. The sample has some 57,000 distinct CDR3 sequences; 5.6% are singletons. The TCR originated in an adult who was a healthcare worker with PCR-confirmed SARS-CoV-2 infection or an uninfected control (not recorded which). Sequenced input: whole blood. The gene calls are TRBV7-2 and TRBJ1-6, with D perhaps matching TRBD1 (6 bases). CDR3 protein: CASSLAGVHNSPLHF. As DNA, the CDR3 is TGTGCCAGCAGCCTCGCAGGGGTTCATAATTCACCCCTCCACTTT.